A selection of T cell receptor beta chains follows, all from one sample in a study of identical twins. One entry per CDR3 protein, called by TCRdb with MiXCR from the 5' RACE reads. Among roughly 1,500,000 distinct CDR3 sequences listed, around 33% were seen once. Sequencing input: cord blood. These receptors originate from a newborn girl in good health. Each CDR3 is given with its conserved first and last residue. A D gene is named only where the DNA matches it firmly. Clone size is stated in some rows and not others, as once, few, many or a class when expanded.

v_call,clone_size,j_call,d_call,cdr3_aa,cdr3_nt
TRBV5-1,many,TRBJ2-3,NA,CASSCSQGCKDTQYF,TGCGCCAGCAGTTGTTCACAGGGATGTAAAGATACGCAGTATTTT
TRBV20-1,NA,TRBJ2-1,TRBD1,CSSMDRAYNEQFF,TGCAGTAGTATGGACAGGGCATACAATGAGCAGTTCTTC
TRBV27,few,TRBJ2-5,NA,CASSFEGGSETQYF,TGTGCCAGCAGTTTCGAGGGGGGTTCCGAGACCCAGTACTTC
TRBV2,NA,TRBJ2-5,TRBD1,CASSLDRVEHYF,TGTGCCAGCAGCCTAGACAGGGTCGAGCACTACTTC
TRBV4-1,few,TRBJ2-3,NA,CASSHRSSGLLPTQYF,TGCGCCAGCAGCCACAGGTCCAGCGGCCTACTACCTACGCAGTATTTT
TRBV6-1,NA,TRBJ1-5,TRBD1,CASSEDSTGVQPQHF,TGTGCCAGCAGTGAAGATTCAACAGGGGTACAGCCCCAGCATTTT
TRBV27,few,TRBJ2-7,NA,CASRPKRGIYEQYF,TGTGCCAGTAGACCGAAGAGGGGGATCTACGAGCAGTACTTC
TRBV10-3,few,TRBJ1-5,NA,CAISEAANQPQHF,TGTGCCATCAGTGAGGCAGCTAATCAGCCCCAGCATTTT
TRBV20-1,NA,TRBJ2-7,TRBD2,CSASRASGFYEQYF,TGCAGTGCTAGTCGGGCTAGCGGGTTCTACGAGCAGTACTTC
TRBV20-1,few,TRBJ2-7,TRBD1,CSARGTGRTYEQYF,TGCAGTGCTAGAGGGACAGGGAGAACCTACGAGCAGTACTTC
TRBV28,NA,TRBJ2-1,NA,CASSSPRRDEQFF,TGTGCCAGCAGTTCCCCCCGTCGGGATGAGCAGTTCTTC
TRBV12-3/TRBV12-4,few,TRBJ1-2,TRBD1,CASSVGQGSYTF,TGTGCCAGCAGTGTCGGACAGGGAAGCTACACCTTC
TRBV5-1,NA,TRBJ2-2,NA,CASSLVLDTGELFF,TGCGCCAGCAGCTTGGTCCTGGACACCGGGGAGCTGTTTTTT
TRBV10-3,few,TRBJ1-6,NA,CASTGRDNSPLHF,TGTGCCAGTACAGGGCGAGATAATTCACCCCTCCACTTT
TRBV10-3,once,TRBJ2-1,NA,CAISESDSSSYNEQFF,TGTGCCATCAGTGAGTCAGACTCAAGCTCCTACAATGAGCAGTTCTTC
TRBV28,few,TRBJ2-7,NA,CASSLSGAYPYEQYF,TGTGCCAGCAGTTTATCCGGGGCATATCCCTACGAGCAGTACTTC
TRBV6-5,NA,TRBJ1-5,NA,CASSPRPNNQPQHF,TGTGCCAGCAGTCCCAGGCCGAACAATCAGCCCCAGCATTTT
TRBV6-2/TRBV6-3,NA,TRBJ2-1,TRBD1,CASSKDRGRSSYNEQFF,TGTGCCAGCAGCAAAGACAGGGGGCGAAGCTCCTACAATGAGCAGTTCTTC
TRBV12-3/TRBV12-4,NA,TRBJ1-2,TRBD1,CASSLSGQGDNYGYTF,TGTGCCAGCAGTCTGTCCGGACAGGGGGATAACTATGGCTACACCTTC
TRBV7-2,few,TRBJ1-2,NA,CASSLDYRDYGYTF,TGTGCCAGCAGCTTAGATTACAGGGACTATGGCTACACCTTC
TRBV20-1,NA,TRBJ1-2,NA,CSASVGRNYGYTF,TGCAGTGCTAGCGTTGGGCGGAACTATGGCTACACCTTC
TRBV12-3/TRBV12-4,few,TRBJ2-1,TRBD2,CASIPLAGIYNEQFF,TGTGCCAGCATCCCCCTAGCGGGGATTTACAATGAGCAGTTCTTC
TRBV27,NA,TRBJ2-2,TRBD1,CASSLGTATGELFF,TGTGCCAGCAGTTTAGGGACAGCCACCGGGGAGCTGTTTTTT
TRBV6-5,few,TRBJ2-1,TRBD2,CASSYSKMSSGVYNEQFF,TGTGCCAGCAGTTACTCGAAGATGTCTAGCGGGGTATACAATGAGCAGTTCTTC
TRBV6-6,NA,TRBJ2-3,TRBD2,CASSYGLAGSADTQYF,TGTGCCAGCAGCTATGGACTAGCGGGAAGCGCAGATACGCAGTATTTT
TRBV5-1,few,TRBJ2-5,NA,CASSPTPSGQETQYF,TGCGCCAGCAGCCCGACACCCTCAGGCCAAGAGACCCAGTACTTC
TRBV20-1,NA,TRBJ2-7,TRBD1,CSARTGQGTYEQYF,TGCAGTGCTAGGACTGGACAGGGTACCTACGAGCAGTACTTC
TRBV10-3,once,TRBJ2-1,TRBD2,CAISEGLAGSSHNEQFF,TGTGCCATCAGTGAGGGACTAGCGGGGAGCTCCCACAATGAGCAGTTCTTC
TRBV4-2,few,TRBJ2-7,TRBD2,CASSPVPGLSTYEQYF,TGTGCCAGCAGCCCGGTCCCGGGACTAAGTACCTACGAGCAGTACTTC
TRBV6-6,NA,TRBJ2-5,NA,CASSYSHYPYNEQYF,TGTGCCAGCAGTTACTCGCACTACCCTTACAATGAGCAGTACTTC
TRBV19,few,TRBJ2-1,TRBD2,CASTIVAGTYNEQFF,TGTGCCAGTACCATAGTAGCGGGAACTTACAATGAGCAGTTCTTC